The 5 T cell receptor beta chains below come from one sample, sequenced in a study of T cell clonality in common variable immunodeficiency. Sequencing used immunoSEQ multiplex PCR; TCRdb keeps in-frame clones, though not all of them. Listed for the sample are about 34,000 clones, none seen a single time. The specimen sequenced was peripheral blood mononuclear cells. These receptors all come from a person aged 18 to 75 in good health.

In this sample, this clone turned up many times. The CDR3 is cut off 3 residues early in the read; its end comes from the germline J gene. This chain uses TRBV6-2 or TRBV6-3 with TRBJ2-1; D gene uncertain. Germline V CDR1 and CDR2: MNHEY, SVGEGT. The V gene lost 6 bases and the J gene lost 4 bases, with 16 bases spanning the gap. The length of the CDR3 is 15 residues. The CDR3 bases that were read are TGTGCCAGCAGGCCGGGTATGAGTAGTTACAATGAG. Translating it yields CASRPGMSSYNE. The entire CDR3 sequence reads CASRPGMSSYNEQFF.

In this sample, this clone turned up many times. The read stops 3 residues short of the end of the CDR3; the missing end is completed from the germline J gene. The rearrangement joins TRBV6-2 or TRBV6-3 to TRBJ2-7; 8 nucleotides align to TRBD1. J lost 0 bases, V lost 2 bases, and 6 bases had no gene match. Germline CDR1 reads MNHEY; CDR2 reads SVGEGT. This CDR3 region has 16 residues. CDR3 residues: CASSYKSGTGSYEQYF. Incomplete CDR3 DNA: TGTGCCAGCAGTTACAAATCCGGGACAGGCTCCTACGAG.

This clone was seen at least ten times. CDR3 bases read: TGCGCCAGCAGCTTGGCGACAGGGGCCTACGAG. Its translation: CASSLATGAYE. Given in full, the CDR3 is CASSLATGAYEQYF. The J gene is TRBJ2-7, the V gene TRBV5-1, with 8 positions matching TRBD1. The CDR3 extends 3 residues past the end of the read, so its final part is completed from the germline J gene. V trimming: 0 bases; J trimming: 2 bases; junction bases outside the gene matches: 1. This CDR3 spans 14 amino acids. Germline CDR1 and CDR2: SGHRS and YFSETQ.

This clone occurred many times. The read stops 3 residues short of the end of the CDR3; the missing end is completed from the germline J gene. This rearrangement joins TRBV5-1 to TRBJ2-1, with 8 bases fitting TRBD2. The CDR3 spans 16 residues. In germline, CDR1 is SGHRS, CDR2 YFSETQ. V gave up 0 bases and J gave up 1 base; unmatched junction bases: 3. CDR3 in amino acids: CASSLELAGSYNEQFF. Partial CDR3 DNA: TGCGCCAGCAGCTTGGAGCTAGCGGGTTCCTACAATGAG.

This clone has at least ten counts. The read is 3 residues too short to cover the CDR3 end, so that end is filled in from the germline J gene. The V and J genes are TRBV6-2 or TRBV6-3 and TRBJ1-1, with no clear D. The V gene lost 6 bases and the J gene lost 1 base, with 15 bases spanning the gap. This CDR3 has 15 amino acids. Germline assignment: CDR1 MNHEY and CDR2 SVGEGT. This chain's CDR3 is CASSPIGLANTEAFF. The DNA read from the CDR3 is TGTGCCAGCAGCCCGATCGGACTTGCGAACACTGAA.